The clone carrying this T cell receptor (beta chain) was recorded many times. The entry originates in a study of blood T cells in healthy people across ages. Turning to the study itself: Template switching retrieved approximately one barcoded beta molecule for each two T cells.

Germline-derived CDR1 and CDR2 are MNHEY and SVGAGI. CDR3 length: 13 amino acids. Trimming cost V 0 bases and J 7 bases, with 7 bases left between them. Together with a sample-barcoded 5' primer, a J-beta primer mix was included in a second PCR lasting roughly 6 to 12 cycles. Each cDNA molecule received a tag from a template-switch adaptor that had 12 random nucleotides. TCRdb ran MiXCR on the 5' RACE reads and lists one entry per CDR3 protein. The sample contains about 650,000 distinct CDR3 sequences, roughly 30% of which appear only once. Each donor was a healthy Caucasian individual from Russia, aged about 6 to 95. A minimum of 5 micrograms of total RNA was extracted per sample.

The gene calls are TRBV6-5 and TRBJ1-5; D gene uncertain. The sample was blood. This TCR came from a woman of 80 years or more in good health. The chain's CDR3 is CASSYSSGQPQHF. The CDR3 nucleotides are TGTGCCAGCAGTTACTCCTCTGGGCAGCCCCAGCATTTT.